The entry below describes one T cell receptor beta chain. As yet, its antigen is unknown. The record originates from a study of cytomegalovirus exposure and HLA in healthy donors. The study, taken as a whole, reports: Cytomegalovirus association was listed for about 150 TCR beta chains.

Using immunoSEQ multiplex PCR, the repertoire was profiled, and TCRdb retains in-frame clones only, with some absent. The table shows more than 250,000 clones, with around 86% occurring only once. Per the germline V gene, CDR1 is LNHDA and CDR2 is SQIVND (reference sequence). Trimming shortened V by 5 bases and J by 3 bases, and 16 bases separated the two germline ends. The CDR3 consists of 15 residues. The sequence derives from a woman aged 18-29 years in good health and CMV-seronegative. V is TRBV19 and J is TRBJ1-1; D is unresolved. The sample taken for sequencing was PBMCs. For the CDR3, the DNA is TGTGCCAGTAGTCCTCGGGAGGGCGGTGACACTGAAGCTTTCTTT. As protein: CASSPREGGDTEAFF.